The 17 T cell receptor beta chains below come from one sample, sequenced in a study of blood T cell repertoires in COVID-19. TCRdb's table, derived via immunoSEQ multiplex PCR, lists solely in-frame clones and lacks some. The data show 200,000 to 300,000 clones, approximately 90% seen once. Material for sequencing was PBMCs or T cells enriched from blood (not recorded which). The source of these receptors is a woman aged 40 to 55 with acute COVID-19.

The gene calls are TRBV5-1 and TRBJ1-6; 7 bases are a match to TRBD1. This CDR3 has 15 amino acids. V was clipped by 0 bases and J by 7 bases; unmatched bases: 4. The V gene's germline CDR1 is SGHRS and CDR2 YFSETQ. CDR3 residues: CASSLEGGVNSPLHF. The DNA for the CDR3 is TGCGCCAGCAGCTTGGAAGGGGGCGTGAATTCACCCCTCCACTTT.

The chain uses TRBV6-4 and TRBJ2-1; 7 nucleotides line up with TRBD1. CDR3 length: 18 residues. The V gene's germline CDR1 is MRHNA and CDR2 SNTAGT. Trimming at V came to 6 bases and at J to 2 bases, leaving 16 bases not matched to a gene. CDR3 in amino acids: CASSARVGTDPTYNEQFF. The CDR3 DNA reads TGTGCCAGCAGCGCCCGTGTCGGGACAGACCCTACCTACAATGAGCAGTTCTTC.

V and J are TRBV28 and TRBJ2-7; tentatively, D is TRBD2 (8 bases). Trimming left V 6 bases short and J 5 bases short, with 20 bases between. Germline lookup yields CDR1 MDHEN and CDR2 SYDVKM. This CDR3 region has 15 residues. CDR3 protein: CASSRGGGRPDEQYV. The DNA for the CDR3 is TGTGCCAGCAGCCGAGGGGGCGGGAGGCCAGACGAGCAGTACGTC.

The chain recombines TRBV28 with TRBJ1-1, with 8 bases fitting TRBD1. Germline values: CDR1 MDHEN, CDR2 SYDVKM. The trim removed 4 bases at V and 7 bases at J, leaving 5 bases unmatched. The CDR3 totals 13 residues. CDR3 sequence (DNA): TGTGCCAGCAGTTCAGGGGGCTTAATTGAAGCTTTCTTT. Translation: CASSSGGLIEAFF. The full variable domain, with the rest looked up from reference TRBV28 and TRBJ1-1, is DVKVTQSSRYLVKRTGEKVFLECVQDMDHENMFWYRQDPGLGLRLIYFSYDVKMKEKGDIPEGYSVSREKKERFSLILESASTNQTSMYLCASSSGGLIEAFFGQGTRLTVV.

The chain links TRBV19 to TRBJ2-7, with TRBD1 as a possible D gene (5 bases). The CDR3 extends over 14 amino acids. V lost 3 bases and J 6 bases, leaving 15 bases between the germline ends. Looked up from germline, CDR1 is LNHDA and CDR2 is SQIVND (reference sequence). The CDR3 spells CASSITRVQSEQYF. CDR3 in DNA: TGTGCCAGTAGTATCACCAGGGTACAAAGCGAGCAGTACTTC.

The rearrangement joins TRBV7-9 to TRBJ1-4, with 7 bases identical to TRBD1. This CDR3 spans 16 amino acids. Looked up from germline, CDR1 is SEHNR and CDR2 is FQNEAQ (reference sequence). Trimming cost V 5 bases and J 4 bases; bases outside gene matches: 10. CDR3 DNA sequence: TGTGCCAGCAGCCGCCGAGGGACAGCTTATAATGAAAAACTGTTTTTT. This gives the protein CASSRRGTAYNEKLFF.

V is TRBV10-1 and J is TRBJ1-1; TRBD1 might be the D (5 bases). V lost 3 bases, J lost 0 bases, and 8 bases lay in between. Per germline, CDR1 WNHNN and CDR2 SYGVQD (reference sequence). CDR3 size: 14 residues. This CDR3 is CASSEDSLNTEAFF. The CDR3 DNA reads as TGCGCCAGCAGTGAAGACAGCCTGAACACTGAAGCTTTCTTT.

CDR3: CASSPTGGSRDEAFF. The CDR3 DNA follows: TGTGCCAGCAGCCCAACGGGAGGGTCGAGGGATGAAGCTTTCTTT. The rearrangement joins TRBV7-8 to TRBJ1-1, with D unclear. Germline assignment: CDR1 SGHVS and CDR2 FQNEAQ. The CDR3 sequence is 15 residues long. V lost 5 bases and J lost 7, with 20 bases in between.

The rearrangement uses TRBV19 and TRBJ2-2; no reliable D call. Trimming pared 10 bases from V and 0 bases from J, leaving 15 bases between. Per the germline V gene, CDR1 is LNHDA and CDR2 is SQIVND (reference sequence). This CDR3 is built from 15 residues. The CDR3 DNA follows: TGTGCCACGTCTTGGAGCATTTCGAACACCGGGGAGCTGTTTTTT. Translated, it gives CATSWSISNTGELFF.

CDR3 bases: TGTGCCACCAGCAGAGATGGGCCAAGCGGGGCCACAGATACGCAGTATTTT. Translated, it gives CATSRDGPSGATDTQYF. This chain connects TRBV15 to TRBJ2-3; 7 nucleotides align to TRBD2. After removal of 0 bases from V and 2 bases from J, the junction contained 8 bases not matched to a gene. The CDR3 consists of 17 residues. Germline-derived CDR1 and CDR2 are LNHNV and YYDKDF (reference sequence). The full variable domain, in which reference TRBV15 and TRBJ2-3 provide the parts outside the CDR3, is DAMVIQNPRYQVTQFGKPVTLSCSQTLNHNVMYWYQQKSSQAPKLLFHYYDKDFNNEADTPDNFQSRRPNTSFCFLDIRSPGLGDTAMYLCATSRDGPSGATDTQYFGPGTRLTVL.

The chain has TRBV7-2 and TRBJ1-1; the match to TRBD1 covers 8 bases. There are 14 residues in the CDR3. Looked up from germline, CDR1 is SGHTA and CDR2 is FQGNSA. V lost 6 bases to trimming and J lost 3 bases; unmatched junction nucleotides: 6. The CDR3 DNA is TGTGCCAGCAGACCGGGACAGGCCCACACTGAAGCTTTCTTT. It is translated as CASRPGQAHTEAFF.

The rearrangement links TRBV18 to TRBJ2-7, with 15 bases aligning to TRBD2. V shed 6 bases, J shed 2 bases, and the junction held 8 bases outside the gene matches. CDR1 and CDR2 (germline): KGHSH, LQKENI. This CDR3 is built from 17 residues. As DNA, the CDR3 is TGTGCCAGCTCCCCCCCGGGACTAGCGGGGGGAACCTACGAGCAGTACTTC. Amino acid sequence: CASSPPGLAGGTYEQYF.

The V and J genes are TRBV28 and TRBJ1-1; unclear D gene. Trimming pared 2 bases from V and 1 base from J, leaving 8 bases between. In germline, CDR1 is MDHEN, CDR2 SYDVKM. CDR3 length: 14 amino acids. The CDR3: CASSLGSRNTEAFF. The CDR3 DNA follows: TGTGCCAGCAGTTTAGGTTCTAGGAACACTGAAGCTTTCTTT.

CDR3: CASSVETAYGYTF. CDR3 bases: TGTGCCAGCAGCGTAGAAACAGCTTATGGCTACACCTTC. The chain recombines TRBV9 with TRBJ1-2; D gene uncertain. The CDR3 has 13 amino acids. The germline V and J ends were trimmed by 0 bases and 5 bases, with 8 bases remaining between them. Germline CDR1 SGDLS, CDR2 YYNGEE. The variable domain in full, with the rest retrieved from reference TRBV9 and TRBJ1-2, is DSGVTQTPKHLITATGQRVTLRCSPRSGDLSVYWYQQSLDQGLQFLIQYYNGEERAKGNILERFSAQQFPDLHSELNLSSLELGDSALYFCASSVETAYGYTFGSGTRLTVV.

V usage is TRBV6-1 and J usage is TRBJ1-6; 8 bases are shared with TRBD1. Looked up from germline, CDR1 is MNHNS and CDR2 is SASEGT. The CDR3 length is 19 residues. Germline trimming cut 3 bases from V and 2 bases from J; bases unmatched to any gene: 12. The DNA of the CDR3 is TGTGCCAGCAGTGAGGGACAGGTCCTTGGGAGAGCCTATAATTCACCCCTCCACTTT. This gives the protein CASSEGQVLGRAYNSPLHF.

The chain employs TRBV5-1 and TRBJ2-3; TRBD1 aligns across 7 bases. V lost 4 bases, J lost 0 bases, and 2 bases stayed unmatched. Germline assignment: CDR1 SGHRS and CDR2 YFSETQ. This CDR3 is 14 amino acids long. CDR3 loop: CASSRDSSTDTQYF. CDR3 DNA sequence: TGCGCCAGCAGCCGGGACAGCAGCACAGATACGCAGTATTTT.

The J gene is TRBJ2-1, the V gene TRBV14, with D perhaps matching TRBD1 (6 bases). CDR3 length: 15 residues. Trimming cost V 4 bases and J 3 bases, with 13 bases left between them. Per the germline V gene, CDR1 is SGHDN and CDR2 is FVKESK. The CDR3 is CASSPPGTNYNEQFF. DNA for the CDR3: TGTGCCAGCAGCCCACCCGGGACAAACTACAATGAGCAGTTCTTC.